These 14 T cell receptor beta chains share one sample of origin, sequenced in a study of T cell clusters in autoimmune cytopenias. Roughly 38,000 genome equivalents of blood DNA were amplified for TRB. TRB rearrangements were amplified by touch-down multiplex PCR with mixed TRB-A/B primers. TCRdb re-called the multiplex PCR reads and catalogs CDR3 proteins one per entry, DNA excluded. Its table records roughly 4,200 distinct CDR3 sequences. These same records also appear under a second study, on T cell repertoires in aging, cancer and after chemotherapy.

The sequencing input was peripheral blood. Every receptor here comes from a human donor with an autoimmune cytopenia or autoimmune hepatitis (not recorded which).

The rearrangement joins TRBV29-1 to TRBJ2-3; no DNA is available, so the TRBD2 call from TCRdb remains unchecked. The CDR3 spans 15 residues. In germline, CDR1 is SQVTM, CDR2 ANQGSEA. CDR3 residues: CSVGGSGREPDTQYF.

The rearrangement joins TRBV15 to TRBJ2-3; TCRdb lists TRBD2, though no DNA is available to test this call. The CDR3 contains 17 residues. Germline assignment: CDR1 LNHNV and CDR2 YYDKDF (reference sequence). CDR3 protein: CATSRARLLRGTDTQYF.

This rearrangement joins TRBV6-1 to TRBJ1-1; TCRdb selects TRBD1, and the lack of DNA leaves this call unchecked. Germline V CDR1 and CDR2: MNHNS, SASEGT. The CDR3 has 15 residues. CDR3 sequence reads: CASSYSTQGSPRAFF.

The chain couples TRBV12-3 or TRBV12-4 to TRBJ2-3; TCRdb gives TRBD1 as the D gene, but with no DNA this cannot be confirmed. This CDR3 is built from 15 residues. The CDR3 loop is CASSHRDRGLDTQYF.

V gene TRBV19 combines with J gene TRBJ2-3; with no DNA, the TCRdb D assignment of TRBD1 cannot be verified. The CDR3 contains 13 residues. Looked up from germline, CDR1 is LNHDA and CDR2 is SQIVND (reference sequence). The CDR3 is CATWTASTDTQYF.

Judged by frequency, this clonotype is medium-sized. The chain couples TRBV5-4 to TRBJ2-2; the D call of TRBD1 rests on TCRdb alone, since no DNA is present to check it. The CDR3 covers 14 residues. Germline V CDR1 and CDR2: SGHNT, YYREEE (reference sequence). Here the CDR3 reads CASGDREVAGELFF.

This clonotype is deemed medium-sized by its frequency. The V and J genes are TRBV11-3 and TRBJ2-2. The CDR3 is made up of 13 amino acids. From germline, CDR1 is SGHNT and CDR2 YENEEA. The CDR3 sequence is CASSLVAFGELFF.

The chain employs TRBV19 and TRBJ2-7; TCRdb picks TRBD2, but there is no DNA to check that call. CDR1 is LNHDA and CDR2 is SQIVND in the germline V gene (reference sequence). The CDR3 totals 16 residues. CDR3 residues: CASSIDSGGTSYEQYF.

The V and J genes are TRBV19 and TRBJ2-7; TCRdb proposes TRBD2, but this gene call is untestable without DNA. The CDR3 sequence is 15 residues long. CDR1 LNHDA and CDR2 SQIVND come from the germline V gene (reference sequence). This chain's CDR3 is CASSYYGFTEDEQYF.

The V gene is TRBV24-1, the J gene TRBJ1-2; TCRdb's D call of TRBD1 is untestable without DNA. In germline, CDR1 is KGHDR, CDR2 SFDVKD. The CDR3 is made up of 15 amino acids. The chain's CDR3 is CASSRDRLKNYGYTF.

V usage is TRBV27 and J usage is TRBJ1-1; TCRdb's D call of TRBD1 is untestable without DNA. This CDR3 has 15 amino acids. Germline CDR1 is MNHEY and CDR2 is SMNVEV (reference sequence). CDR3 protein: CASRRSQGGGTEAFF.

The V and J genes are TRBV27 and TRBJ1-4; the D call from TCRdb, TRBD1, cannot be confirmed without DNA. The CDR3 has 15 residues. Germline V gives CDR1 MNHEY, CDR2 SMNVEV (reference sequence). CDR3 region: CASSLRGQGKEKLFF.

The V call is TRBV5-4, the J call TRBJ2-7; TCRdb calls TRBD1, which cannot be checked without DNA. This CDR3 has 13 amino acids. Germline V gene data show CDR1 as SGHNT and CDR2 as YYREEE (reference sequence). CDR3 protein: CASSRGQRYEQYF.

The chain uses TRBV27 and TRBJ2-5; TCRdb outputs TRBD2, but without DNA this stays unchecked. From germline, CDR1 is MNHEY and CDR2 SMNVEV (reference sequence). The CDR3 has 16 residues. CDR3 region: CASSFSSRGTQETQYF.